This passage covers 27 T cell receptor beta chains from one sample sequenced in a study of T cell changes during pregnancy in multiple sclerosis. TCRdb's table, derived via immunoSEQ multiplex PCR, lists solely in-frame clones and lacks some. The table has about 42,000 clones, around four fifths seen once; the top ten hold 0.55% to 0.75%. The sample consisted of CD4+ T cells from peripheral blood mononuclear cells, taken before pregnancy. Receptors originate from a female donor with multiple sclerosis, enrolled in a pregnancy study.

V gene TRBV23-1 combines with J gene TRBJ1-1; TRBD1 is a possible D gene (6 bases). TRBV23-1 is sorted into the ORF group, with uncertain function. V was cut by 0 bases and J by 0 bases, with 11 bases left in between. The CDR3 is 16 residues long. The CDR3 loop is CASSQSSGGMNTEAFF. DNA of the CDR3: TGCGCCAGCAGTCAATCGTCGGGGGGCATGAACACTGAAGCTTTCTTT.

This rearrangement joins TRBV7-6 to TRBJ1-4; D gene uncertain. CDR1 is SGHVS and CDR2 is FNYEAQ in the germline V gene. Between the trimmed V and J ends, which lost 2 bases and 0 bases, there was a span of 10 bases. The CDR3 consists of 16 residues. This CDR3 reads CASSLSSVATNEKLFF. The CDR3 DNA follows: TGTGCCAGCAGCTTATCGTCGGTTGCAACTAATGAAAAACTGTTTTTT.

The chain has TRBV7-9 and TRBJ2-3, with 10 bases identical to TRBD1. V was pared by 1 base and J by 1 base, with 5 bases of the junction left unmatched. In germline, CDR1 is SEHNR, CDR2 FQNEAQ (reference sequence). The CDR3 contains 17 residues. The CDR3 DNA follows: TGTGCCAGCAGCTTAGGTCTTGGACAGGGGGGCACAGATACGCAGTATTTT. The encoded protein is CASSLGLGQGGTDTQYF.

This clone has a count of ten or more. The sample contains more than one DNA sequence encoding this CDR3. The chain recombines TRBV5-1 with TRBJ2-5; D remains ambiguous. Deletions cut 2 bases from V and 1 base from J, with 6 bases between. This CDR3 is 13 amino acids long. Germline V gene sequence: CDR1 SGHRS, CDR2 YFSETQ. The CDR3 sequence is CASSLSGQETQYF. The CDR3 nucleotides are TGCGCCAGCAGCTTATCCGGCCAAGAGACCCAGTACTTC.

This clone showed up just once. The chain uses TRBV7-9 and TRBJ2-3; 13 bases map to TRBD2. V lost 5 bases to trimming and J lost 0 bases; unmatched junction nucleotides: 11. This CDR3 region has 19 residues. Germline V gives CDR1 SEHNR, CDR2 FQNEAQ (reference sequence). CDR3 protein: CASSLLGLAGELSTDTQYF. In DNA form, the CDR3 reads TGTGCCAGCAGCCTACTTGGACTAGCGGGAGAACTTAGCACAGATACGCAGTATTTT. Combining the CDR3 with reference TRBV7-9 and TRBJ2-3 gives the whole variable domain DTGVSQNPRHKITKRGQNVTFRCDPISEHNRLYWYRQTLGQGPEFLTYFQNEAQLEKSRLLSDRFSAERPKGSFSTLEIQRTEQGDSAMYLCASSLLGLAGELSTDTQYFGPGTRLTVL.

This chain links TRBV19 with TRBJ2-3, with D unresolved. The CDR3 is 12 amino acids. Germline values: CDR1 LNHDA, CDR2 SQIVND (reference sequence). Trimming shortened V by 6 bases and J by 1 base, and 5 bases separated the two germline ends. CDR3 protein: CASSQGTDTQYF. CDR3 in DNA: TGTGCCAGTAGCCAGGGCACAGATACGCAGTATTTT.

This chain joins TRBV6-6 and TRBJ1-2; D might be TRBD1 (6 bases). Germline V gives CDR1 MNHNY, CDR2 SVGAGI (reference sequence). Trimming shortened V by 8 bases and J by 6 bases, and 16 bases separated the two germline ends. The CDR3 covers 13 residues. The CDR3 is CASRPGVTDGYTF. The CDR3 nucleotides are TGTGCCAGCCGACCAGGGGTCACCGATGGCTACACCTTC.

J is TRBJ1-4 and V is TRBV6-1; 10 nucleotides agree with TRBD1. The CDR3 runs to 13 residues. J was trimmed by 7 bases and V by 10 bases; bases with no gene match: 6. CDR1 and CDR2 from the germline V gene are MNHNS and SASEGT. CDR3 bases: TGTGCCATCGACAGGGGGCTAGGTGAAAAACTGTTTTTT. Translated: CAIDRGLGEKLFF.

CDR3 loop: CASSLYNEQFF. The DNA of the CDR3 is TGCGCCAGCAGCCTGTACAATGAGCAGTTCTTC. V usage is TRBV10-2 and J usage is TRBJ2-1, with no clear D. Trimming removed 6 bases at V and 4 bases at J, with 4 bases between. Germline assignment: CDR1 WSHSY and CDR2 SAAADI. The CDR3 length is 11 residues.

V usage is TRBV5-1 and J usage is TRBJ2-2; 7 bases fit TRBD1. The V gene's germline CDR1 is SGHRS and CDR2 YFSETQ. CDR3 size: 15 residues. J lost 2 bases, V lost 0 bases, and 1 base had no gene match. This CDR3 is CASSLGDSNTGELFF. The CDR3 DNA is TGCGCCAGCAGCTTGGGGGACAGTAACACCGGGGAGCTGTTTTTT.

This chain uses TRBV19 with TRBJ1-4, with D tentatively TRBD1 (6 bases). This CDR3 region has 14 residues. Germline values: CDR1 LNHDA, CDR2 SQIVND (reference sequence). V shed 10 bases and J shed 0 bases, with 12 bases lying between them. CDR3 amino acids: CATTGLTTNEKLFF. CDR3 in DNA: TGTGCCACTACAGGGCTAACAACTAATGAAAAACTGTTTTTT.

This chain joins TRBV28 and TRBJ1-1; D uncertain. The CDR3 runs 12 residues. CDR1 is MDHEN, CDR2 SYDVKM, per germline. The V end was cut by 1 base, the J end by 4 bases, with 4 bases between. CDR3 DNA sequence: TGTGCCAGCAGTTTATCCGGCACTGAAGCTTTCTTT. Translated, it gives CASSLSGTEAFF.

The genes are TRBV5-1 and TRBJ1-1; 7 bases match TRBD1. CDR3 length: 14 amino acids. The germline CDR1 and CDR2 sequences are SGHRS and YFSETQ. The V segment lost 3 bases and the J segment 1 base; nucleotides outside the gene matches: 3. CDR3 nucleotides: TGCGCCAGCAGCTGGGACAGTACGAACACTGAAGCTTTCTTT. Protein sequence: CASSWDSTNTEAFF.

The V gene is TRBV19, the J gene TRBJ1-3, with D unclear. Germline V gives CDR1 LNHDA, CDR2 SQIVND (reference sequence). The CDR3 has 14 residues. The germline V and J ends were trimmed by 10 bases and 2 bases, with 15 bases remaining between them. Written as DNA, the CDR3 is TGTGCCACCAGGCCCCCGCAGGCTGGAAACACCATATATTTT. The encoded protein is CATRPPQAGNTIYF.

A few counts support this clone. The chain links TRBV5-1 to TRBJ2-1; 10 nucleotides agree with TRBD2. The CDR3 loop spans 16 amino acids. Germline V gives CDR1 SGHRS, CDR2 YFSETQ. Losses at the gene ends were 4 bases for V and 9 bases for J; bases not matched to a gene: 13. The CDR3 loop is CASSLQSGRAFSEQFF. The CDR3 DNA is TGCGCCAGCAGCCTCCAAAGCGGGAGGGCCTTCAGTGAGCAGTTCTTC.

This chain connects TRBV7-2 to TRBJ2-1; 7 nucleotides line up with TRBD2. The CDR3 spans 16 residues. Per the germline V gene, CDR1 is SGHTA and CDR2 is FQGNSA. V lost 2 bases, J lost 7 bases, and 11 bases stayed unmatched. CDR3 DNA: TGTGCCAGCAGCTTACCCAGCGGGGCGATGAGGAATGAGCAGTTCTTC. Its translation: CASSLPSGAMRNEQFF.

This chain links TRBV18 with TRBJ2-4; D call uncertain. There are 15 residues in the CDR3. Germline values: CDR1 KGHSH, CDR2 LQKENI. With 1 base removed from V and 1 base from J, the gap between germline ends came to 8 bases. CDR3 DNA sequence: TGTGCCAGCTCACCACGGGCTGGGGCCAAAAACATTCAGTACTTC. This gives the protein CASSPRAGAKNIQYF. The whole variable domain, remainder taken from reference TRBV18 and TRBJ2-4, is NAGVMQNPRHLVRRRGQEARLRCSPMKGHSHVYWYRQLPEEGLKFMVYLQKENIIDESGMPKERFSAEFPKEGPSILRIQQVVRGDSAAYFCASSPRAGAKNIQYFGAGTRLSVL.

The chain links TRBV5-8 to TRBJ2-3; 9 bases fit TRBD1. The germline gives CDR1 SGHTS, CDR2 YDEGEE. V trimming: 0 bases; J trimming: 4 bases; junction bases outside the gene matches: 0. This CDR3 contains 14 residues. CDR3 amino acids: CASSLGQGADTQYF. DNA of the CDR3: TGTGCCAGCAGCTTGGGACAGGGGGCAGATACGCAGTATTTT.

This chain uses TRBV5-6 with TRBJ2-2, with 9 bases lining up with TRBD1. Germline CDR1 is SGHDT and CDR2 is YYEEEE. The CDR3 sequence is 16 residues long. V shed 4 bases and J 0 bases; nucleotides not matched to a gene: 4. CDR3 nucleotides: TGTGCCAGCAGCCGGGGACAGGGAGCGAACACCGGGGAGCTGTTTTTT. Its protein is CASSRGQGANTGELFF.

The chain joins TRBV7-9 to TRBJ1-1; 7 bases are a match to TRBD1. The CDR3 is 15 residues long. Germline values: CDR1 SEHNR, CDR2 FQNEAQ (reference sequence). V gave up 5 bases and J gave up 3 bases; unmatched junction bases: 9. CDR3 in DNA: TGTGCCAGCAGCCTACAGGGGAATCTTTACACTGAAGCTTTCTTT. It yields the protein CASSLQGNLYTEAFF.

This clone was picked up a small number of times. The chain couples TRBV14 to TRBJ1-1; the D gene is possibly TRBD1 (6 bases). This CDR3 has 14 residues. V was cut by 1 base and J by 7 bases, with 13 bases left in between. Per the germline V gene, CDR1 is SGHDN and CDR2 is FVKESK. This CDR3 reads CASSQVGRTVEAFF. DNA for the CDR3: TGTGCCAGCAGCCAAGTTGGAAGGACAGTTGAAGCTTTCTTT.

The CDR3 reads CASSSLGEGKYF. The CDR3 DNA reads TGTGCCAGCAGCTCCCTAGGGGAGGGGAAGTACTTC. This chain joins TRBV7-9 and TRBJ2-7, with 7 bases that match TRBD2. CDR1 SEHNR and CDR2 FQNEAQ come from the germline V gene (reference sequence). The CDR3 covers 12 residues. V gave up 4 bases and J gave up 11 bases; unmatched junction bases: 8.

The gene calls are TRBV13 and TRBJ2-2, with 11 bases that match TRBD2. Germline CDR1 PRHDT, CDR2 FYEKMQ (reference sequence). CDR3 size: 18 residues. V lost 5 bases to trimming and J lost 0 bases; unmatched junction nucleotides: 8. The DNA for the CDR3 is TGTGCCAGCAGCAGGCGGGGACTAGCGGCCACGAACACCGGGGAGCTGTTTTTT. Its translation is CASSRRGLAATNTGELFF. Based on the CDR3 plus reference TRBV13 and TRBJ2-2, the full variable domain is AAGVIQSPRHLIKEKRETATLKCYPIPRHDTVYWYQQGPGQDPQFLISFYEKMQSDKGSIPDRFSAQQFSDYHSELNMSSLELGDSALYFCASSRRGLAATNTGELFFGEGSRLTVL.

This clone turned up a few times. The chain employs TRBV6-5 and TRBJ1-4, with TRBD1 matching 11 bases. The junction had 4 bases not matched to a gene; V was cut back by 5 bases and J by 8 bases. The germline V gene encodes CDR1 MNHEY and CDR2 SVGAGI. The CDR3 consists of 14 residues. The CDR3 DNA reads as TGTGCCAGCAGTCGTGGACAGGGGGCCGAAAAACTGTTTTTT. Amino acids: CASSRGQGAEKLFF.

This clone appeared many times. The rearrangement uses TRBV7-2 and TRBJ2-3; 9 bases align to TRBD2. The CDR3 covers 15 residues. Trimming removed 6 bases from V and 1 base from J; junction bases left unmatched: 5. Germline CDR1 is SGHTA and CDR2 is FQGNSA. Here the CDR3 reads CASRGLAGGTDTQYF. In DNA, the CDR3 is TGTGCCAGCAGGGGACTAGCAGGGGGCACAGATACGCAGTATTTT.

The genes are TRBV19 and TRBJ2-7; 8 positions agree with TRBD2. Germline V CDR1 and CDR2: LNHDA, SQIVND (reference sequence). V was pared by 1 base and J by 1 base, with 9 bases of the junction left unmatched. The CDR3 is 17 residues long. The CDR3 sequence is CASSIASPSGGSYEQYF. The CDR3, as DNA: TGTGCCAGTAGTATAGCGAGTCCGTCGGGAGGGTCCTACGAGCAGTACTTC. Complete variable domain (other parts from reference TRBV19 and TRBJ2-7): DGGITQSPKYLFRKEGQNVTLSCEQNLNHDAMYWYRQDPGQGLRLIYYSQIVNDFQKGDIAEGYSVSREKKESFPLTVTSAQKNPTAFYLCASSIASPSGGSYEQYFGPGTRLTVT.

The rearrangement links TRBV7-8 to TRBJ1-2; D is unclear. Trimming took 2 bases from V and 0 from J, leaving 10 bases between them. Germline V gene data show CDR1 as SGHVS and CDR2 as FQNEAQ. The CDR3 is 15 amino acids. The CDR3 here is CASSLFVSSNYGYTF. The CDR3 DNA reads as TGTGCCAGCAGCTTATTCGTGAGCTCTAACTATGGCTACACCTTC.